This T cell receptor beta chain was documented in a study of regulatory T cells in long-lasting Graves disease. Points from the study as a whole: Persistent cases of Graves' showed reduced TCR diversity relative to newly diagnosed patients. TRBV28, TRBJ1-2 and TRBJ2-5 were segments that persistent disease favored.

CDR3-region Arm-PCR and iRepertoire HTBI primers produced the TCR beta libraries. In TCRdb, the multiplex PCR reads were re-called with MiXCR into one record per CDR3 protein. The sample shows around 460,000 distinct CDR3 sequences, about 22% of them seen only once. This clonotype was recorded at least ten times. The target antigen is unknown. The CDR3 sequence is 12 residues long. Trimming left V 4 bases short and J 4 bases short, with 8 bases between. Germline assignment: CDR1 MNHEY and CDR2 SMNVEV (reference sequence). The time point is: persistent/refractory GD, antithyroid drugs over 5 years with positive TRAb. The TCR library was made from RNA that had been extracted from PBMCs in TRIzol. Graves' disease diagnosis followed American Thyroid Association guidelines. The patient group derived from an endocrinology department in Xi'an, China.

The sample consisted of peripheral blood mononuclear cells (PBMCs), taken when the disease was refractory, from a patient treated with antithyroid drugs. The chain carries TRBV27 and TRBJ2-7; weak D call: TRBD1 (6 bases). The TCR sequence derives from a female donor with Graves disease. CDR3 residues: CASSSRGYEQYF. The CDR3 nucleotides read TGTGCCAGCAGTTCCAGGGGTTACGAGCAGTACTTC.